This T cell receptor beta chain is from a study of PD-L1 blockade in urothelial cancer. Study-wide context: It was at 3 weeks (second dose) and 6 weeks after treatment start that blood was analyzed.

In germline, CDR1 is MDHEN, CDR2 SYDVKM. The CDR3 consists of 17 residues. The V and J ends lost 2 bases and 0 bases respectively, with 14 bases between them. Sequencing was performed with immunoSEQ multiplex PCR; in TCRdb, only in-frame clones are kept and a portion is missing. Among 35,000 to 40,000 clones listed, roughly 82% were seen once. Time point reported: pretreatment peripheral blood. The sequences come from PBMCs, collected around atezolizumab (anti-PD-L1) treatment. The chain combines TRBV28 with TRBJ2-1; D is perhaps TRBD1 (6 bases). This clonotype was obtained from a man between 60 and 70 years old with urothelial cancer. The CDR3 bases are TGTGCCAGCAGTTTAGGGGACACCGTACTCTCCTACAATGAGCAGTTCTTC. Protein: CASSLGDTVLSYNEQFF.